The T cell receptor (beta chain) described here comes from a study of blood T cell repertoires in COVID-19. The wider study: In each case, the material was cDNA or gDNA derived from T cells, B-cell-depleted T cells, or PBMCs.

This clone was seen a few times. With V trimmed by 5 bases and J by 6 bases, 6 bases remained unmatched. This CDR3 comprises 15 residues. Germline lookup yields CDR1 SGHTS and CDR2 YDEGEE. As originally analysed: Reference gene primer amplification gave nucleated cell count estimates. Generated by immunoSEQ multiplex PCR, the TCRdb table keeps only in-frame clones and is missing some. V and J calls and clone size are copied from that table; D and trimming were computed from the DNA. The data show 130,000 or so clones, about 79% seen once. The TCR was taken from a woman older than 75 with acute or convalescent COVID-19. The specimen was peripheral blood. The chain recombines TRBV5-8 with TRBJ2-2, with 11 bases identical to TRBD1. The CDR3 reads CASRLPGQGAGELFF. The CDR3 region has the DNA TGTGCCAGCAGGCTCCCGGGACAGGGGGCCGGGGAGCTGTTTTTT.